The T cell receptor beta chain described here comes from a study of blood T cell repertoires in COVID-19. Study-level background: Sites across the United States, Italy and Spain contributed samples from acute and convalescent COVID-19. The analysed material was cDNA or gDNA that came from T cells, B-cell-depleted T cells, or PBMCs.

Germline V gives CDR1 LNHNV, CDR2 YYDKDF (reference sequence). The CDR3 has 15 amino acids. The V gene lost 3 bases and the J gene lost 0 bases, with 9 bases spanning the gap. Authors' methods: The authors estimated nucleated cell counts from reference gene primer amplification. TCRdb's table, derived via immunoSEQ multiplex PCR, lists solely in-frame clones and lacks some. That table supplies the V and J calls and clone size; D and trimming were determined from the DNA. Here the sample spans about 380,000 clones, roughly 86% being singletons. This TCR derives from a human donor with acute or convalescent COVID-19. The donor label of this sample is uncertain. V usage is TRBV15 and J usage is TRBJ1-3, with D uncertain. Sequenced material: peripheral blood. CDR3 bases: TGTGCCACCAGCAGGGACTTGGGCTCTGGAAACACCATATATTTT. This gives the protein CATSRDLGSGNTIYF. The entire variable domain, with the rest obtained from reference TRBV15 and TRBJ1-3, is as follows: DAMVIQNPRYQVTQFGKPVTLSCSQTLNHNVMYWYQQKSSQAPKLLFHYYDKDFNNEADTPDNFQSRRPNTSFCFLDIRSPGLGDTAMYLCATSRDLGSGNTIYFGEGSWLTVV.